Listed here are 30 T cell receptor beta chains from one sample, sequenced in a study of T-cell memory formation after mild COVID-19 (dated by TCRdb to 2020 to 2023). The library was obtained by 5' RACE. The instrument given in TCRdb is Illumina NovaSeq 6000. In TCRdb, the public reads were trimmed at Q25 with fastp and aligned with MiXCR, with productive beta chains retained. Rows are unified per CDR3 protein, each entry keeping the most common DNA and genes. The sample table holds hundreds of thousands of distinct CDR3 sequences, of which less than 25% were seen once. Roughly 8.1% of the sample is taken by the ten largest. The sequencing input was PBMCs or a T cell subset sorted from them (not recorded which). These receptors all come from an adult woman who had mild COVID-19 (a few samples of this study predate the infection). The sample titles of this study are shuffled in the database, so cell type and time point are left out; the donor was told from shared clones.

This clonotype was counted many times. CDR3 DNA sequence: TGTGCCAGCCTACAGGGAGGAAACACTGAAGCTTTCTTT. Its protein product is CASLQGGNTEAFF. This rearrangement joins TRBV6-1 to TRBJ1-1; possible D gene TRBD1, 6 bases. The germline V and J ends were trimmed by 8 bases and 2 bases, with 12 bases remaining between them. This CDR3 has 13 residues. From germline, CDR1 is MNHNS and CDR2 SASEGT.

The chain joins TRBV3-1 to TRBJ2-5; D unresolved. Germline CDR1 is LGHDT and CDR2 is YNNKEL (reference sequence). The CDR3 loop spans 14 amino acids. The ends were cut back, 0 bases at V and 2 bases at J, with 7 bases in the middle. CDR3 bases: TGTGCCAGCAGCCAAGATCAGGAGCAAGAGACCCAGTACTTC. Translating gives CASSQDQEQETQYF.

The chain recombines TRBV7-9 with TRBJ1-1, with D unclear. CDR1 and CDR2 (germline): SEHNR, FQNEAQ (reference sequence). The ends were cut back, 6 bases at V and 7 bases at J, with 12 bases in the middle. This CDR3 region has 12 residues. This CDR3 reads CASSTAPGEAFF. CDR3 coding DNA: TGTGCCAGCAGTACCGCACCCGGTGAAGCTTTCTTT.

This clonotype was recorded at least ten times. This chain joins TRBV20-1 and TRBJ2-3; no firm D call. Germline CDR1 and CDR2: DFQATT and SNEGSKA (reference sequence). This CDR3 has 13 residues. V was trimmed by 0 bases and J by 2 bases, leaving 6 bases between them. The CDR3 sequence is CSARDESTDTQYF. For the CDR3, the DNA is TGCAGTGCTAGAGATGAGTCCACAGATACGCAGTATTTT.

CDR3 protein: CATSAEVHPLCYEQYF. CDR3 sequence (DNA): TGTGCCACCAGTGCTGAGGTCCATCCCCTCTGCTACGAGCAGTACTTC. V gene TRBV24-1 combines with J gene TRBJ2-7; no clear D. Germline V gene data show CDR1 as KGHDR and CDR2 as SFDVKD. This CDR3 comprises 16 residues. V gave up 5 bases and J gave up 3 bases, with 19 bases separating them.

The chain combines TRBV12-3 or TRBV12-4 with TRBJ2-7, with D possibly being TRBD1 or TRBD2 (5 bases each). The CDR3 covers 14 residues. Trimming pared 6 bases from V and 3 bases from J, leaving 15 bases between. CDR3: CASRWGIDFYEQYF. Here the CDR3 DNA reads TGTGCCAGCAGATGGGGGATAGACTTCTACGAGCAGTACTTC.

This clonotype was seen more than once but under ten times. The V call is TRBV28, the J call TRBJ2-1; TRBD2 aligns across 7 bases. V was pared by 6 bases and J by 9 bases, with 8 bases of the junction left unmatched. Germline V CDR1 and CDR2: MDHEN, SYDVKM. CDR3 size: 13 residues. The CDR3 loop reads CASSPGGEGEQFF. The CDR3 nucleotides read TGTGCCAGCAGCCCGGGGGGTGAGGGTGAGCAGTTCTTC.

This clonotype has just a few counts. The V call is TRBV2, the J call TRBJ2-1; 8 bases match TRBD1. The CDR3 contains 14 residues. Germline values: CDR1 SNHLY, CDR2 FYNNEI. V gave up 7 bases and J gave up 8 bases; unmatched junction bases: 10. Here the CDR3 DNA reads TGTGCCAGCAACCTCGGACAGGGACGGGATGAGCAGTTCTTC. Translating it yields CASNLGQGRDEQFF.

This chain uses TRBV27 with TRBJ1-1; TRBD1 aligns across 9 bases. Per germline, CDR1 MNHEY and CDR2 SMNVEV (reference sequence). Trimming at V came to 5 bases and at J to 4 bases, leaving 5 bases not matched to a gene. CDR3 length equals 14 residues. The CDR3 protein is CASSPTGGSTEAFF. The CDR3 DNA reads TGTGCCAGCAGTCCGACAGGGGGGAGCACTGAAGCTTTCTTT.

This clonotype has just a few counts. CDR3 protein: CASRVAGATDTQYF. In nucleotides, the CDR3 is TGTGCCAGCAGGGTAGCGGGGGCCACAGATACGCAGTATTTT. This sequence joins TRBV12-3 or TRBV12-4 and TRBJ2-3, with 9 bases matching TRBD2. V lost 6 bases to trimming and J lost 2 bases; unmatched junction nucleotides: 3. The CDR3 is 14 amino acids.

This chain joins TRBV9 and TRBJ2-1; D ambiguous. With 4 bases removed from V and 7 bases from J, the gap between germline ends came to 9 bases. The CDR3 contains 12 residues. The germline V gene encodes CDR1 SGDLS and CDR2 YYNGEE. The CDR3, as DNA: TGTGCCAGCAGCACCCAAAGGAATGAGCAGTTCTTC. It specifies CASSTQRNEQFF.

This clonotype has more than one count but fewer than ten. The chain couples TRBV5-1 to TRBJ1-2; 8 nucleotides align to TRBD1. This CDR3 region has 15 residues. CDR1 and CDR2 (germline): SGHRS, YFSETQ. With V trimmed by 4 bases and J by 5 bases, 10 bases remained unmatched. CDR3 sequence: CASSPSTGVEYGYTF. DNA for the CDR3: TGCGCCAGCAGCCCTTCGACAGGGGTGGAATATGGCTACACCTTC. The full variable domain, completed using reference TRBV5-1 and TRBJ1-2, is KAGVTQTPRYLIKTRGQQVTLSCSPISGHRSVSWYQQTPGQGLQFLFEYFSETQRNKGNFPGRFSGRQFSNSRSEMNVSTLELGDSALYLCASSPSTGVEYGYTFGSGTRLTVV.

This chain uses TRBV6-6 with TRBJ2-3, with 7 bases aligning to TRBD2. V shed 7 bases and J 6 bases; nucleotides not matched to a gene: 10. Looked up from germline, CDR1 is MNHNY and CDR2 is SVGAGI (reference sequence). The CDR3 has 14 amino acids. The CDR3 DNA reads as TGTGCCAGCACCCCACTCATACTAGCGGATACGCAGTATTTT. It encodes CASTPLILADTQYF.

V and J are TRBV6-5 and TRBJ1-5; D possibly corresponds to TRBD1 (6 bases). CDR3 length: 15 residues. The V end lost 6 bases, the J end lost 3 bases, and 15 bases lay between the germline ends. Germline lookup yields CDR1 MNHEY and CDR2 SVGAGI. CDR3 sequence: CASRPVQGLNQPQHF. The DNA of the CDR3 is TGTGCCAGCAGACCGGTACAGGGACTCAATCAGCCCCAGCATTTT.

The chain joins TRBV12-3 or TRBV12-4 to TRBJ1-1; the D gene is possibly TRBD1 (6 bases). The CDR3 is 16 amino acids. Between the trimmed V and J ends, which lost 5 bases and 0 bases, there was a span of 16 bases. The CDR3 DNA reads as TGTGCCAGCAGTCCGCCGGGACACCCCATGAACACTGAAGCTTTCTTT. Its translation: CASSPPGHPMNTEAFF.

There are a few counts of this clonotype. The chain joins TRBV4-3 to TRBJ2-1; tentatively, D is TRBD1 or TRBD2 (5 bases each). Per the germline V gene, CDR1 is LGHNA and CDR2 is YSLEER. This CDR3 contains 16 residues. Between the trimmed V and J ends, which lost 2 bases and 2 bases, there was a span of 13 bases. The CDR3, as DNA: TGCGCCAGCAGCCAACACCGGGACCGGGCCTACAATGAGCAGTTCTTC. Protein product: CASSQHRDRAYNEQFF.

This chain links TRBV19 with TRBJ1-6; weak D call: TRBD1 (5 bases). The CDR3 covers 12 residues. Per germline, CDR1 LNHDA and CDR2 SQIVND (reference sequence). V was cut by 3 bases and J by 9 bases, with 6 bases left in between. In DNA, the CDR3 is TGTGCCAGTAGTATTGGGGCTTCACCCCTCCACTTT. Translating it yields CASSIGASPLHF.

This clonotype appeared a few times. The V call is TRBV12-3 or TRBV12-4, the J call TRBJ1-5, with D perhaps matching TRBD1 (5 bases). V gave up 6 bases and J gave up 3 bases, with 12 bases separating them. This CDR3 is built from 14 residues. CDR3 in amino acids: CASRRDGDNQPQHF. The CDR3 region has the DNA TGTGCCAGCAGAAGGGACGGGGACAATCAGCCCCAGCATTTT.

This clonotype turned up a few times. This rearrangement joins TRBV6-2 or TRBV6-3 to TRBJ2-5; 9 nucleotides line up with TRBD2. Germline lookup yields CDR1 MNHEY and CDR2 SVGEGT. The CDR3 extends over 15 amino acids. After removal of 5 bases from V and 5 bases from J, the junction contained 9 bases not matched to a gene. The CDR3 loop is CASSLAGTSQETQYF. DNA of the CDR3: TGTGCCAGCAGTCTAGCCGGGACTAGCCAGGAGACCCAGTACTTC.

This clonotype was detected a few times. The rearrangement joins TRBV7-2 to TRBJ2-7; 10 bases fit TRBD2. Germline values: CDR1 SGHTA, CDR2 FQGNSA. Germline trimming cut 0 bases from V and 9 bases from J; bases unmatched to any gene: 8. This CDR3 has 15 amino acids. The chain's CDR3 is CASSLAQSGRAVQYF. The DNA of the CDR3 is TGTGCCAGCAGCTTAGCGCAAAGCGGGAGGGCCGTGCAGTACTTC.

CDR3 loop: CASSQQGSQSSGYTF. CDR3 coding DNA: TGTGCCAGCAGCCAACAGGGGAGTCAGTCGAGTGGCTACACCTTC. The V gene is TRBV4-2, the J gene TRBJ1-2; D perhaps matches TRBD1 (6 bases). There are 15 residues in the CDR3. Germline values: CDR1 LGHNA, CDR2 YNFKEQ. V was trimmed by 2 bases and J by 7 bases, leaving 17 bases between them.

The chain couples TRBV9 to TRBJ2-7; TRBD2 matches at 11 bases. V trimming: 3 bases; J trimming: 4 bases; junction bases outside the gene matches: 3. The germline V gene encodes CDR1 SGDLS and CDR2 YYNGEE. CDR3 length: 14 amino acids. The CDR3 spells CASSEGTSGYEQYF. DNA of the CDR3: TGTGCCAGCAGCGAAGGGACTAGCGGTTACGAGCAGTACTTC.

The CDR3 coding sequence is TGTGCCAGCCCCTTAGTCCCGGGTCGCCAAGAGACCCAGTACTTC. This gives the protein CASPLVPGRQETQYF. V gene TRBV7-2 combines with J gene TRBJ2-5; the D is unclear. Trimming took 8 bases from V and 1 from J, leaving 17 bases between them. The length of the CDR3 is 15 residues. CDR1 SGHTA and CDR2 FQGNSA come from the germline V gene. The full variable domain, rest sourced from reference TRBV7-2 and TRBJ2-5, is GAGVSQSPSNKVTEKGKDVELRCDPISGHTALYWYRQSLGQGLEFLIYFQGNSAPDKSGLPSDRFSAERTGGSVSTLTIQRTQQEDSAVYLCASPLVPGRQETQYFGPGTRLLVL.

J is TRBJ2-1 and V is TRBV3-1, with 14 bases fitting TRBD2. Trimming removed 1 base from V and 7 bases from J; junction bases left unmatched: 6. CDR3 length: 17 amino acids. Germline CDR1 is LGHDT and CDR2 is YNNKEL (reference sequence). The CDR3 DNA follows: TGTGCCAGCAGCCAAGCGGGACTAGCGGGAGACGGAAATGAGCAGTTCTTC. Translating gives CASSQAGLAGDGNEQFF.

There are a few counts of this clonotype. The chain links TRBV7-6 to TRBJ1-5, with 11 bases lining up with TRBD1. The CDR3 sequence is 17 residues long. The germline CDR1 and CDR2 sequences are SGHVS and FNYEAQ. The junction had 8 bases not matched to a gene; V was cut back by 1 base and J by 6 bases. In nucleotides, the CDR3 is TGTGCCAGCAGCTTAGTTGTCGGGACAGGGGGAGGTCAGCCCCAGCATTTT. Its translation is CASSLVVGTGGGQPQHF.

In regard to this clonotype: The missing conserved phenylalanine or tryptophan at the end of this CDR3 makes a read error likely. The rearrangement links TRBV15 to TRBJ2-7, with 8 bases aligning to TRBD2. Germline CDR1 reads LNHNV; CDR2 reads YYDKDF (reference sequence). V lost 0 bases to trimming and J lost 5 bases; unmatched junction nucleotides: 3. The CDR3 is 14 residues long. Here the CDR3 DNA reads TGTGCCACCAGCAGAGAACTAGCGGCCGACGAGCAGTACTAC. Translation: CATSRELAADEQYY.

The rearrangement uses TRBV7-9 and TRBJ2-5; D may be TRBD1 (6 bases). Germline CDR1 is SEHNR and CDR2 is FQNEAQ (reference sequence). The CDR3 spans 15 residues. The germline V and J ends were trimmed by 0 bases and 5 bases, with 13 bases remaining between them. CDR3: CASSLAVGGMETQYF. The CDR3 nucleotides are TGTGCCAGCAGCTTAGCGGTAGGGGGAATGGAGACCCAGTACTTC. The complete variable domain, with remaining parts taken from reference TRBV7-9 and TRBJ2-5, reads DTGVSQNPRHKITKRGQNVTFRCDPISEHNRLYWYRQTLGQGPEFLTYFQNEAQLEKSRLLSDRFSAERPKGSFSTLEIQRTEQGDSAMYLCASSLAVGGMETQYFGPGTRLLVL.

The chain uses TRBV7-9 and TRBJ2-3, with D perhaps matching TRBD2 (7 bases). Trimming removed 11 bases at V and 2 bases at J, with 11 bases between. In germline, CDR1 is SEHNR, CDR2 FQNEAQ (reference sequence). The CDR3 extends over 12 amino acids. Here the CDR3 DNA reads TGTGCCGGGGGGGCTAACACAGATACGCAGTATTTT. This encodes CAGGANTDTQYF.

The V and J genes are TRBV20-1 and TRBJ1-5, with TRBD1 identical over 8 bases. The ends lost 2 bases at V and 2 bases at J; junction bases unmatched: 5. CDR3 length: 15 residues. The germline V gene has CDR1 DFQATT and CDR2 SNEGSKA (reference sequence). For the CDR3, the DNA is TGCAGTGCTAGACTGGACAGGGTTGGCAATCAGCCCCAGCATTTT. Translated, it gives CSARLDRVGNQPQHF.

Points on this clonotype: A much larger clone is a single base away; this may be a read error. The chain is built from TRBV27 and TRBJ2-7, with 11 positions matching TRBD1. Trimming took 6 bases from V and 2 from J; bases not matched to a gene: 3. Germline V gene lookup returns CDR1 MNHEY and CDR2 SMNVEV (reference sequence). The CDR3 has 14 residues. This CDR3 is CASRGTGGPYEQYF. The CDR3 nucleotides are TGTGCCAGCAGGGGGACAGGGGGACCCTACGAGCAGTACTTC.